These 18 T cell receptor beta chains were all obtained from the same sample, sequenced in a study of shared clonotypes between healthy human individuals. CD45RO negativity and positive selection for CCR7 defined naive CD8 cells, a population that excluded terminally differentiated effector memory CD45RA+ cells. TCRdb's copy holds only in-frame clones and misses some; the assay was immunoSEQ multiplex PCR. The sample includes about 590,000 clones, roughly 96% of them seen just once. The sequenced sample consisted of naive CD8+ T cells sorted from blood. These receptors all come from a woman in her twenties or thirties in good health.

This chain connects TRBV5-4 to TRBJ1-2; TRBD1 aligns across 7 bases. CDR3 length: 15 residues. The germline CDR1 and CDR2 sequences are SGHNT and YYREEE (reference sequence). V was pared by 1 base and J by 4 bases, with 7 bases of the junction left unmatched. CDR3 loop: CASSLPDRDRYGYTF. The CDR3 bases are TGTGCCAGCAGCTTGCCCGACAGGGACCGCTATGGCTACACCTTC.

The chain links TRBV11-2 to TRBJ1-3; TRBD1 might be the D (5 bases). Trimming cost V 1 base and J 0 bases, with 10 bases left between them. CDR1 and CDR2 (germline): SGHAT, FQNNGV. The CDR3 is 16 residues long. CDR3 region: CASSLGPRASGNTIYF. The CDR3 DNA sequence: TGTGCCAGCAGCTTAGGGCCCAGGGCCTCTGGAAACACCATATATTTT.

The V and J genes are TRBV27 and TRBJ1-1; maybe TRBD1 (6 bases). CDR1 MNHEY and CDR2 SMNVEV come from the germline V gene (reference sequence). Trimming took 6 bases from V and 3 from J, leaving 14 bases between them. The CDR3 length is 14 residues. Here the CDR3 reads CASSPVTGYTEAFF. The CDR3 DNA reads TGTGCCAGCAGCCCCGTGACAGGATACACTGAAGCTTTCTTT.

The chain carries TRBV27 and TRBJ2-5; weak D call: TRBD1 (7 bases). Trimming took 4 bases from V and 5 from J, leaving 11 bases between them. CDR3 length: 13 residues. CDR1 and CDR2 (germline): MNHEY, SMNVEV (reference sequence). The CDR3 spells CASSYRGGETQYF. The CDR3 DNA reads TGTGCCAGCAGTTACAGGGGAGGTGAGACCCAGTACTTC.

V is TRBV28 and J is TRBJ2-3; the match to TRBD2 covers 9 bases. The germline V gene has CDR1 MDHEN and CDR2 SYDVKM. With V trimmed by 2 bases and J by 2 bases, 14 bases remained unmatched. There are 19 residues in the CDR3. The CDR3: CASSLTLAGVVGDTDTQYF. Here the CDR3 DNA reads TGTGCCAGCAGTTTAACGTTAGCGGGGGTAGTTGGGGACACAGATACGCAGTATTTT.

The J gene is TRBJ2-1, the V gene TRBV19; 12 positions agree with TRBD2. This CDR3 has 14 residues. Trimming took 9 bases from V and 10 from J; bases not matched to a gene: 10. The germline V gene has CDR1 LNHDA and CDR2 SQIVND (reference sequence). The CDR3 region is CASLAGGPREEQFF. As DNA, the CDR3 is TGTGCCAGCCTAGCGGGAGGGCCGCGGGAGGAGCAGTTCTTC.

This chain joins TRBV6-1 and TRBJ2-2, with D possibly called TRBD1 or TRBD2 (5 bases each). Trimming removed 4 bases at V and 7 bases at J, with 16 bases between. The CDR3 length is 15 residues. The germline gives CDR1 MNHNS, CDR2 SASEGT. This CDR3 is CASSGGRGAGGELFF. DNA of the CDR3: TGTGCCAGCAGTGGCGGCCGAGGGGCTGGCGGGGAGCTGTTTTTT.

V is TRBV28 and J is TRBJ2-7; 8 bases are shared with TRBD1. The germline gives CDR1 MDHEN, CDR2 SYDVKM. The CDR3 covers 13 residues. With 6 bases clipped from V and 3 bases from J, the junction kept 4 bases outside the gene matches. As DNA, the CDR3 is TGTGCCAGCAGCCGCGACAGGGGCTACGAGCAGTACTTC. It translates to CASSRDRGYEQYF.

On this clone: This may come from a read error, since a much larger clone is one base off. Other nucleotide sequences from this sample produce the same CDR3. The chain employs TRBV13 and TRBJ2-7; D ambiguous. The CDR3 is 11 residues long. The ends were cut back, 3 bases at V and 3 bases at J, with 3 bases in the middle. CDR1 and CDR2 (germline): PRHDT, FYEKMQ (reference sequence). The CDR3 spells CASSFGYEQYF. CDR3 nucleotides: TGTGCCAGCAGCTTTGGCTACGAGCAGTACTTC.

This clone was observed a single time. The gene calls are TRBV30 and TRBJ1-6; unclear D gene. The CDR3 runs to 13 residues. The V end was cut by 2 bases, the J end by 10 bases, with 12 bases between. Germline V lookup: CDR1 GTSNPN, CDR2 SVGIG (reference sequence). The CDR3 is CAWSQTSTSPLHF. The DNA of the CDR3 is TGTGCCTGGAGTCAAACATCAACCTCACCCCTCCACTTT.

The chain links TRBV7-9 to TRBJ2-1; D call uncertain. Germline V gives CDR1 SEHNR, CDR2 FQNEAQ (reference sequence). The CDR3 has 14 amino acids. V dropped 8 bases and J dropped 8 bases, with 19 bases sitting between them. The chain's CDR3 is CASLSSNAGDEQFF. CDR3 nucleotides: TGTGCCAGCCTCTCAAGCAACGCCGGAGATGAGCAGTTCTTC.

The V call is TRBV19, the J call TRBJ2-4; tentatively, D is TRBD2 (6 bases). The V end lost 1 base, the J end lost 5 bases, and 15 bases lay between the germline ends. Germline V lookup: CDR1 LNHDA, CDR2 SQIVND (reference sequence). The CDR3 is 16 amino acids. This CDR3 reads CASSIAGEGGENIQYF. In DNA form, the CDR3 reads TGTGCCAGTAGTATAGCGGGGGAAGGAGGCGAAAACATTCAGTACTTC. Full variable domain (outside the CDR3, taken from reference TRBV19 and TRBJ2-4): DGGITQSPKYLFRKEGQNVTLSCEQNLNHDAMYWYRQDPGQGLRLIYYSQIVNDFQKGDIAEGYSVSREKKESFPLTVTSAQKNPTAFYLCASSIAGEGGENIQYFGAGTRLSVL.

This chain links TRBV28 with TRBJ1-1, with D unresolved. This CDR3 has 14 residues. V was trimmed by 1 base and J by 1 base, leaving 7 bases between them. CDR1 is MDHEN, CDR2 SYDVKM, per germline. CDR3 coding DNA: TGTGCCAGCAGTTTATTTAAAAGGAACACTGAAGCTTTCTTT. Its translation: CASSLFKRNTEAFF.

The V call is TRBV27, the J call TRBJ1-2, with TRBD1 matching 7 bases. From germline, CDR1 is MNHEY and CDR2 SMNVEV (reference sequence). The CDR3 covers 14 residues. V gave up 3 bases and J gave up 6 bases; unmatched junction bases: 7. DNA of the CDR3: TGTGCCAGCAGTTTCCTGGCAGGGGGTGATGGCTACACCTTC. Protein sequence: CASSFLAGGDGYTF.

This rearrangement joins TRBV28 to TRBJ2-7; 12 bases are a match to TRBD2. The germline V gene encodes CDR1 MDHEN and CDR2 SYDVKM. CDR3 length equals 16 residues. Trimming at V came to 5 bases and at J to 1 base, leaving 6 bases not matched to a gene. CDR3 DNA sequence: TGTGCCAGCAGTCCCTACGGACTAGCGGGATCCTACGAGCAGTACTTC. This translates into CASSPYGLAGSYEQYF.

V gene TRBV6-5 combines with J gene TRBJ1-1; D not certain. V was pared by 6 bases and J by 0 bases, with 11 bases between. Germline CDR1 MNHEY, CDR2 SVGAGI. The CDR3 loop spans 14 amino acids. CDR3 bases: TGTGCCAGCAGCTGGACGCAGATGAACACTGAAGCTTTCTTT. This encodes CASSWTQMNTEAFF.

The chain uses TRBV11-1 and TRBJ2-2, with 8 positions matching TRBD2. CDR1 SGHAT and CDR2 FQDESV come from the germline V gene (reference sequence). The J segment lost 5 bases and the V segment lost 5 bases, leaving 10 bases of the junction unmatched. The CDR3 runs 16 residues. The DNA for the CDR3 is TGTGCCAGCAGCCTGAACGGGAGGGCCCTTACCGGGGAGCTGTTTTTT. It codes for CASSLNGRALTGELFF. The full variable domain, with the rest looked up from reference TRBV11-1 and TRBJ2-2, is EAEVAQSPRYKITEKSQAVAFWCDPISGHATLYWYRQILGQGPELLVQFQDESVVDDSQLPKDRFSAERLKGVDSTLKIQPAELGDSAMYLCASSLNGRALTGELFFGEGSRLTVL.

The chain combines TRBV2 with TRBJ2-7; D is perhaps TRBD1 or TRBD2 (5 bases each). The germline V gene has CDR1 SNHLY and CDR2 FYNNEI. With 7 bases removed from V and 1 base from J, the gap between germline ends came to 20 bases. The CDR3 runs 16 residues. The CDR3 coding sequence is TGTGCCAGCAACAGCCCCCGGGACGGAGAATCCTACGAGCAGTACTTC. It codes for CASNSPRDGESYEQYF.